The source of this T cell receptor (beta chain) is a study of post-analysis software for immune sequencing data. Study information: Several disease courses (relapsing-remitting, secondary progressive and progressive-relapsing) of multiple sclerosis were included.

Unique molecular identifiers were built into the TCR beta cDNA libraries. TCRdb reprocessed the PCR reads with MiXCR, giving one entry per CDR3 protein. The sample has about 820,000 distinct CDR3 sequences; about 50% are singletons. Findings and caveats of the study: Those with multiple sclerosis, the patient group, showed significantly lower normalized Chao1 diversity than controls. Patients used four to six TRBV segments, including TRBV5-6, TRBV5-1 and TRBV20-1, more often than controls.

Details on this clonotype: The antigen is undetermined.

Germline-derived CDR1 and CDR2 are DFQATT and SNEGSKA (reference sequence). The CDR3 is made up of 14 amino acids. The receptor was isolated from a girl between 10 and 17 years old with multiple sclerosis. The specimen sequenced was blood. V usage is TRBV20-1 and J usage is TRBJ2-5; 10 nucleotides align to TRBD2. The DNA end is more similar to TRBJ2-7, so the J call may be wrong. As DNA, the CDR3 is TGCAGTGCTAGTTCTAGCGGGAGTTCCTACGAGCAGTACTTC. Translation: CSASSSGSSYEQYF.